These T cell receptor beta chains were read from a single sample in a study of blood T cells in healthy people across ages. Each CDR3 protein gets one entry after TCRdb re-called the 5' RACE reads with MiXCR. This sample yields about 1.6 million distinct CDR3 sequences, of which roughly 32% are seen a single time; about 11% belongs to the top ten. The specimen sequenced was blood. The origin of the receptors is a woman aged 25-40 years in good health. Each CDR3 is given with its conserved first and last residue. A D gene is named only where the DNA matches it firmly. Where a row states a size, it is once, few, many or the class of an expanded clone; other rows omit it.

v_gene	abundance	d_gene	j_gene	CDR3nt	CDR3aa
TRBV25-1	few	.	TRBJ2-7	TGTGCCACCACAGGAAACTCCTACGAGCAGTACTTC	CATTGNSYEQYF
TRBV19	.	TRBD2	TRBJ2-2	TGTGCCAGTAGTATAGATCTTCGAGCGGGGAGGGCGGCCGGGGAGCTGTTTTTT	CASSIDLRAGRAAGELFF
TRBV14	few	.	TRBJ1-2	TGTGCCAGCAGCCTGGATGGCAGGGTAGCCTATGGCTACACCTTC	CASSLDGRVAYGYTF
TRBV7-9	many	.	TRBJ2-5	TGTGCCAGCAGCTCCGTTTTGGGGGTTCAAGAGACCCAGTACTTC	CASSSVLGVQETQYF
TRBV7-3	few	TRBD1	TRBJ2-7	TGTGCCAGCAGCACGGACAGGAGGACCGAGCAGTACTTC	CASSTDRRTEQYF
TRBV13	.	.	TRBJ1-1	TGTGCCAGCAGCTTAAACCAGGGCACTGAAGCTTTCTTT	CASSLNQGTEAFF
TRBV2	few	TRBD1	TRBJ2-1	TGTGCCATCTCTTTAGGGACAGGGGGCATTAAAGATGAGCAGTTCTTC	CAISLGTGGIKDEQFF
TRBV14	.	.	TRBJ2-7	TGTGCCAGCAGACTCCCCGGGAAGGTGAGGATGGGCTACGAGCAGTACTTC	CASRLPGKVRMGYEQYF
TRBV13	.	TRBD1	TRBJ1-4	TGTGCCAGCAGCGGCGACAGGGGGAAGGGGGAAAAACTGTTTTTT	CASSGDRGKGEKLFF
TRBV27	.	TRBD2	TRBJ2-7	TGTGCCAGCAGTTCCGGACTAGCGGGAGTAGTAGGCGAGCAGTACTTC	CASSSGLAGVVGEQYF
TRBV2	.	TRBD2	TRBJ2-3	TGTGCCAGCAGTCCTCCGAGGGGTAGGACTAGCCTCACAGATACGCAGTATTTT	CASSPPRGRTSLTDTQYF